One and the same sample provided the 21 T cell receptor beta chains below, sequenced in a study of T cells after yellow fever vaccination. TCRdb fed the 5' RACE reads into MiXCR, producing one record per CDR3 protein. The sample includes a few hundred thousand distinct CDR3 sequences, 15% to 20% of them seen just once. Sequences were derived from PBMCs, sampled 15 days after the yellow fever booster vaccination. These receptors originate from a man under 40 who received the YFV17D yellow fever vaccine.

V usage is TRBV30 and J usage is TRBJ2-1; D possibly corresponds to TRBD1 (7 bases). This CDR3 spans 14 amino acids. Trimming removed 2 bases at V and 7 bases at J, with 15 bases between. CDR1 is GTSNPN and CDR2 is SVGIG in the germline V gene (reference sequence). As DNA, the CDR3 is TGTGCCTGGAGTCCGTCGGCAGGGGGGAATGAGCAGTTCTTC. Its translation is CAWSPSAGGNEQFF.

In its sample, this clonotype was seen a few times. This chain uses TRBV6-2 or TRBV6-3 with TRBJ2-7, with D perhaps TRBD1 (5 bases). Looked up from germline, CDR1 is MNHEY and CDR2 is SVGEGT. The V and J ends lost 5 bases and 2 bases respectively, with 13 bases between them. The CDR3 has 14 residues. The CDR3 region is CASSAKTVTYEQYF. DNA of the CDR3: TGTGCCAGCAGTGCCAAGACAGTTACCTACGAGCAGTACTTC.

This clonotype was recorded many times. The rearrangement uses TRBV4-1 and TRBJ2-4; 15 bases are a match to TRBD2. Trimming removed 1 base from V and 0 bases from J; junction bases left unmatched: 10. Germline CDR1 MGHRA, CDR2 YSYEKL. There are 21 residues in the CDR3. The DNA for the CDR3 is TGCGCCAGCAGCCAAGCGTCGTGGACTAGCGGGAGGGCAGGAGCCAAAAACATTCAGTACTTC. It translates to CASSQASWTSGRAGAKNIQYF.

The CDR3 DNA reads TGTGCCAGCAGCTTACTTCGGACTACAGGAAACACCATATATTTT. Amino acids: CASSLLRTTGNTIYF. V gene TRBV7-2 combines with J gene TRBJ1-3; D is uncertain. The CDR3 totals 15 residues. Germline assignment: CDR1 SGHTA and CDR2 FQGNSA. V gave up 2 bases and J gave up 4 bases, with 12 bases separating them.

This clonotype was seen a handful of times. V and J are TRBV5-4 and TRBJ2-5; TRBD2 aligns across 13 bases. The trim removed 2 bases at V and 4 bases at J, leaving 11 bases unmatched. CDR3 length equals 18 residues. Germline CDR1 is SGHNT and CDR2 is YYREEE (reference sequence). The CDR3 sequence is CASSFGTSGRVGGETQYF. Here the CDR3 DNA reads TGTGCCAGCAGCTTCGGAACTAGCGGGAGGGTCGGAGGAGAGACCCAGTACTTC.

This clonotype was seen only a few times. The rearrangement joins TRBV28 to TRBJ2-5, with no clear D. Trimming took 4 bases from V and 6 from J, leaving 9 bases between them. There are 12 residues in the CDR3. Germline lookup yields CDR1 MDHEN and CDR2 SYDVKM. The CDR3 protein is CASSSLVKTQYF. The CDR3, as DNA: TGTGCCAGCAGTTCCCTGGTGAAGACCCAGTACTTC.

The sample holds a few counts of this clonotype. V gene TRBV4-2 combines with J gene TRBJ2-5; TRBD2 aligns across 7 bases. CDR3 size: 15 residues. Germline CDR1 reads LGHNA; CDR2 reads YNFKEQ. V dropped 1 base and J dropped 3; count of bases not matched to a gene: 5. The CDR3, as DNA: TGTGCCAGCAGCCAAGTGCAACGGGAGGAAGAGACCCAGTACTTC. It yields the protein CASSQVQREEETQYF.

This clonotype was observed a handful of times. This rearrangement joins TRBV5-1 to TRBJ1-3; D is uncertain. V lost 0 bases, J lost 0 bases, and 4 bases lay in between. This CDR3 has 14 residues. Germline V gives CDR1 SGHRS, CDR2 YFSETQ. The CDR3 nucleotides read TGCGCCAGCAGCTTGGGTACCTCTGGAAACACCATATATTTT. This encodes CASSLGTSGNTIYF.

This clonotype was found a few times. The rearrangement uses TRBV20-1 and TRBJ1-3, with TRBD1 matching 8 bases. The CDR3 runs 12 residues. J was trimmed by 8 bases and V by 3 bases; bases with no gene match: 3. The V gene's germline CDR1 is DFQATT and CDR2 SNEGSKA (reference sequence). The CDR3 DNA is TGCAGTGCTAGCGCGACAGGGGACACCATATATTTT. As protein: CSASATGDTIYF.

The table lists this clonotype with a few counts. The chain uses TRBV28 and TRBJ1-2; D perhaps matches TRBD1 (6 bases). Germline lookup yields CDR1 MDHEN and CDR2 SYDVKM. The CDR3 length is 16 residues. V was cut by 3 bases and J by 3 bases, with 17 bases left in between. The CDR3 coding sequence is TGTGCCAGCAGTTTTGGACCACCCCGGACAGACTATGGCTACACCTTC. Translating gives CASSFGPPRTDYGYTF.

This clonotype was detected a few times. The V gene is TRBV4-3, the J gene TRBJ2-7; unclear D gene. CDR1 and CDR2 from the germline V gene are LGHNA and YSLEER. Trimming cost V 0 bases and J 7 bases, with 19 bases left between them. The CDR3 runs to 16 residues. In DNA form, the CDR3 reads TGCGCCAGCAGCCAAGATTACCAGACCTCCCGGAAGGAGCAGTACTTC. Translating it yields CASSQDYQTSRKEQYF.

This clonotype was counted a few times. J is TRBJ2-3 and V is TRBV20-1; 8 bases are shared with TRBD2. V was clipped by 2 bases and J by 3 bases; unmatched bases: 4. The CDR3 runs to 14 residues. CDR1 and CDR2 from the germline V gene are DFQATT and SNEGSKA (reference sequence). CDR3 residues: CSARISGITDTQYF. Written as DNA, the CDR3 is TGCAGTGCTAGAATTAGCGGGATAACAGATACGCAGTATTTT.

This clonotype has a handful of counts. The V gene is TRBV7-2, the J gene TRBJ2-2; no firm D call. V dropped 5 bases and J dropped 6 bases, with 7 bases sitting between them. This CDR3 has 12 amino acids. CDR1 and CDR2 (germline): SGHTA, FQGNSA. CDR3 bases: TGTGCCAGCAGCACCTGGGCCGGGGAGCTGTTTTTT. This codes for CASSTWAGELFF.

The chain combines TRBV5-4 with TRBJ2-2; 9 positions match TRBD2. CDR1 and CDR2 from the germline V gene are SGHNT and YYREEE (reference sequence). V lost 2 bases, J lost 5 bases, and 13 bases stayed unmatched. This CDR3 contains 18 residues. The CDR3 sequence is CASSLNAGLARNTGELFF. CDR3 nucleotide sequence: TGTGCCAGCAGCTTAAACGCAGGACTAGCGAGAAATACCGGGGAGCTGTTTTTT.

This clonotype came up a few times. The chain couples TRBV28 to TRBJ2-6; no firm D call. Per the germline V gene, CDR1 is MDHEN and CDR2 is SYDVKM. This CDR3 is built from 17 residues. V was pared by 5 bases and J by 2 bases, with 16 bases between. The CDR3 DNA reads TGTGCCAGCAGTCCAACGTTACTGGGCACTGGGGCCAACGTCCTGACTTTC. Translating it yields CASSPTLLGTGANVLTF.

J is TRBJ2-7 and V is TRBV5-1; 14 bases are a match to TRBD2. CDR3 length equals 17 residues. Germline V gives CDR1 SGHRS, CDR2 YFSETQ. Trimming at V came to 3 bases and at J to 2 bases, leaving 7 bases not matched to a gene. The CDR3 DNA reads TGCGCCAGCAGCTCCGGACTAGCGGGGGGCCCCACCTACGAGCAGTACTTC. This gives the protein CASSSGLAGGPTYEQYF.

The chain carries TRBV27 and TRBJ2-2; TRBD2 aligns across 11 bases. V dropped 7 bases and J dropped 7; count of bases not matched to a gene: 5. Germline V gene data show CDR1 as MNHEY and CDR2 as SMNVEV (reference sequence). This CDR3 region has 14 residues. The CDR3 sequence: CASMIAGGLGELFF. CDR3 nucleotides: TGTGCCAGCATGATAGCGGGAGGGCTCGGGGAGCTGTTTTTT.

The rearrangement links TRBV10-3 to TRBJ2-3; D tentatively reads TRBD1 or TRBD2 (5 bases each). The CDR3 sequence is 12 residues long. V lost 10 bases, J lost 6 bases, and 14 bases lay in between. Germline loops: CDR1 ENHRY, CDR2 SYGVKD. The DNA for the CDR3 is TGTGCCACCAGCGAGGGGCAGGATACGCAGTATTTT. Its protein is CATSEGQDTQYF.

This rearrangement joins TRBV7-3 to TRBJ2-3; D perhaps matches TRBD2 (6 bases). V lost 3 bases and J 2 bases, leaving 9 bases between the germline ends. Germline values: CDR1 SGHTA, CDR2 FQGTGA. There are 14 residues in the CDR3. The CDR3 DNA reads TGTGCCAGCAGCTTTGGACTATCCACAGATACGCAGTATTTT. It yields the protein CASSFGLSTDTQYF.

This clonotype was recorded only once. V and J are TRBV20-1 and TRBJ2-3; 10 bases are shared with TRBD2. Germline V CDR1 and CDR2: DFQATT, SNEGSKA (reference sequence). After removal of 7 bases from V and 1 base from J, the junction contained 8 bases not matched to a gene. This CDR3 has 15 amino acids. The CDR3 spells CSGISGTSGTDTQYF. The CDR3 bases are TGCAGTGGGATATCCGGGACTAGCGGCACAGATACGCAGTATTTT.

V and J are TRBV10-3 and TRBJ2-7; D remains unclear. Trimming took off 4 bases at V and 6 bases at J, with 16 bases between the two ends. The CDR3 is 14 amino acids. Germline CDR1 reads ENHRY; CDR2 reads SYGVKD. The CDR3 spells CAISVKQFAGEQYF. The CDR3 DNA reads as TGTGCCATCAGTGTAAAGCAGTTCGCCGGCGAGCAGTACTTC.